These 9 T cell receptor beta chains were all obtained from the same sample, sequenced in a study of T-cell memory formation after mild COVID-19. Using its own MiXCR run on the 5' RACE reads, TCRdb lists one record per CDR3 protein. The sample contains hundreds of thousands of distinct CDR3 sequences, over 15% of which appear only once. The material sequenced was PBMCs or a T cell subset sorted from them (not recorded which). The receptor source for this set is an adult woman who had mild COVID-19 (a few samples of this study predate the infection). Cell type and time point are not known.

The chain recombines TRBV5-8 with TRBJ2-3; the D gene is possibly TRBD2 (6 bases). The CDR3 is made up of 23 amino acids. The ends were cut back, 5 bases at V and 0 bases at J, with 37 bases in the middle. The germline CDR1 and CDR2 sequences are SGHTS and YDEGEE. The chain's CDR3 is CASRPRGTSTRTSEQHSTDTQYF. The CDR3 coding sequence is TGTGCCAGCAGACCTCGGGGGACTTCAACCCGGACTTCAGAACAACATAGCACAGATACGCAGTATTTT. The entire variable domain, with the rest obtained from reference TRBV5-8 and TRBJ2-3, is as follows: EAGVTQSPTHLIKTRGQQATLRCSPISGHTSVYWYQQALGLGLQFLLWYDEGEERNRGNFPPRFSGRQFPNYSSELNVNALELEDSALYLCASRPRGTSTRTSEQHSTDTQYFGPGTRLTVL.

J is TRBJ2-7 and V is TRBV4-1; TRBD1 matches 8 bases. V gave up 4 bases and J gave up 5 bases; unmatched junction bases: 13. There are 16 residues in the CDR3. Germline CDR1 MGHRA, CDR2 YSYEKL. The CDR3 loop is CASSPYRDRLLNEQYF. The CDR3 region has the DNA TGCGCCAGCAGCCCCTACCGGGACAGGTTGTTGAACGAGCAGTACTTC.

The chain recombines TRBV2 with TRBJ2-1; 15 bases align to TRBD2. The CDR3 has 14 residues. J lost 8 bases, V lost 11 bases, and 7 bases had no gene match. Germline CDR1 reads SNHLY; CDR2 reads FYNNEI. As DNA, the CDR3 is TGTGCCGGACTAGCGGGGGGGCCTTGGTATGAGCAGTTCTTC. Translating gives CAGLAGGPWYEQFF. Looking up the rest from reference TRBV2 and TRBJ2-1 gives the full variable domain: EPEVTQTPSHQVTQMGQEVILRCVPISNHLYFYWYRQILGQKVEFLVSFYNNEISEKSEIFDDQFSVERPDGSNFTLKIRSTKLEDSAMYFCAGLAGGPWYEQFFGPGTRLTVL.

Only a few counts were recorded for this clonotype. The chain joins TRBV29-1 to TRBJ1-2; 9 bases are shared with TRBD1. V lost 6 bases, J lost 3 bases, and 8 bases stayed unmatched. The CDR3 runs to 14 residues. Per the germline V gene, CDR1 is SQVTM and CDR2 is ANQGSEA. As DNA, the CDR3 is TGCAGCGTGAGGACAGGGGATAAAGACTATGGCTACACCTTC. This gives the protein CSVRTGDKDYGYTF.

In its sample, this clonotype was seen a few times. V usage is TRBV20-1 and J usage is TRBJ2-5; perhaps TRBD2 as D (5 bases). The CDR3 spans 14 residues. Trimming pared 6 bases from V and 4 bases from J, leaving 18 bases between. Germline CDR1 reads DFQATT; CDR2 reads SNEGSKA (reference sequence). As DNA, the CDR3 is TGCAGTGCACTGAACGGGGTTTGGGGAGAGACCCAGTACTTC. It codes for CSALNGVWGETQYF.

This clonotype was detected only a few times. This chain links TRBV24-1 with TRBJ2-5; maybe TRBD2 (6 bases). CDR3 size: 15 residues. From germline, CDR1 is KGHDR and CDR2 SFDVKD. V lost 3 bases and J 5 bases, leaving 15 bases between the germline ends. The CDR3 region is CATSDAGEESETQYF. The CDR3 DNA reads TGTGCCACCAGTGATGCCGGGGAGGAAAGTGAGACCCAGTACTTC.

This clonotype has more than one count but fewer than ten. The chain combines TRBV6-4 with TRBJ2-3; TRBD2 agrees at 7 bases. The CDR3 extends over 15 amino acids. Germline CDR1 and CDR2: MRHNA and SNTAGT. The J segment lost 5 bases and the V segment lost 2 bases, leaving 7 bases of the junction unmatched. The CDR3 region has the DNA TGTGCCAGCAGTGACGGGCGGGAGTATGGAGATACGCAGTATTTT. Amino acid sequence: CASSDGREYGDTQYF.

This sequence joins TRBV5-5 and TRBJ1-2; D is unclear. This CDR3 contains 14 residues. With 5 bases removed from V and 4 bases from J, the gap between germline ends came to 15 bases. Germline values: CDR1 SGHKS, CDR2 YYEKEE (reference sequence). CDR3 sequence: CASRNIQLSYGYTF. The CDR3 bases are TGTGCCAGCAGAAATATACAGCTAAGCTATGGCTACACCTTC. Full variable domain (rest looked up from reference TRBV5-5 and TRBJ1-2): DAGVTQSPTHLIKTRGQQVTLRCSPISGHKSVSWYQQVLGQGPQFIFQYYEKEERGRGNFPDRFSARQFPNYSSELNVNALLLGDSALYLCASRNIQLSYGYTFGSGTRLTVV.

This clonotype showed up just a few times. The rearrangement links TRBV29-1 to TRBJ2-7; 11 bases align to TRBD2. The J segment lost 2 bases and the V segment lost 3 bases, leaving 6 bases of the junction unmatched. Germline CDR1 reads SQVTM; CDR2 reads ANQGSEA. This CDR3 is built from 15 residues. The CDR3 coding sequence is TGCAGCGTTGAGCTGACTAGCGGGAAAACCTACGAGCAGTACTTC. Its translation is CSVELTSGKTYEQYF.